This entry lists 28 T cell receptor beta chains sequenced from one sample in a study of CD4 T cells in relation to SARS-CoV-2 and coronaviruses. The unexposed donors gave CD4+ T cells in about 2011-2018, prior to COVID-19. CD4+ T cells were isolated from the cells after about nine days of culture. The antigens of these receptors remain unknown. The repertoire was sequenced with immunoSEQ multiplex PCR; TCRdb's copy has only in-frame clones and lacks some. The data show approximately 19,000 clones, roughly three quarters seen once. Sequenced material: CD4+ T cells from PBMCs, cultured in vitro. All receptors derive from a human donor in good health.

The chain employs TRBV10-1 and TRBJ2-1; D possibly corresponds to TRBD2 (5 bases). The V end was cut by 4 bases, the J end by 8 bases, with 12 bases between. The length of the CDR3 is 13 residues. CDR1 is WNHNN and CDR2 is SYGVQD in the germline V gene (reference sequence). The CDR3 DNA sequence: TGCGCCAGCAGTGGGTCGAACGGGGATGAGCAGTTCTTC. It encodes CASSGSNGDEQFF.

The CDR3 DNA reads as TGTGCCACCGAGATTACAGGGAACACTGAAGCTTTCTTT. It is translated as CATEITGNTEAFF. This sequence joins TRBV6-6 and TRBJ1-1; tentatively, D is TRBD1 (5 bases). There are 13 residues in the CDR3. V was trimmed by 10 bases and J by 1 base, leaving 13 bases between them. Germline CDR1 reads MNHNY; CDR2 reads SVGAGI (reference sequence).

Written as DNA, the CDR3 is TGTGCCAGCAGCCCTTATCAGTCGGGACAACCGTACGAGCAGTACTTC. Its translation is CASSPYQSGQPYEQYF. V usage is TRBV7-8 and J usage is TRBJ2-7, with D possibly matching TRBD1 (6 bases). This CDR3 comprises 16 residues. Germline values: CDR1 SGHVS, CDR2 FQNEAQ. Trimming removed 5 bases from V and 4 bases from J, with 21 bases in between.

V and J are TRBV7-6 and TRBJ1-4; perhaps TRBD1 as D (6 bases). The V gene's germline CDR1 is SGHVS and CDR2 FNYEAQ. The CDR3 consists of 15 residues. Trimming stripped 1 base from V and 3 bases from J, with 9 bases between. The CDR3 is CASSLGGQPNEKLFF. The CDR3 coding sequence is TGTGCCAGCAGCTTAGGCGGACAGCCTAATGAAAAACTGTTTTTT.

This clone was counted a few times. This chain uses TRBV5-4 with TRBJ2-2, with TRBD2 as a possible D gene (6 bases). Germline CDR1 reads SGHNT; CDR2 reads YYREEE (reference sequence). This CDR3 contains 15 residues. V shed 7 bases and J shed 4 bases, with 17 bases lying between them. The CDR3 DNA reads TGTGCCAGCCGCCCTGGGGGGATGGGCACCGGGGAGCTGTTTTTT. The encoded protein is CASRPGGMGTGELFF.

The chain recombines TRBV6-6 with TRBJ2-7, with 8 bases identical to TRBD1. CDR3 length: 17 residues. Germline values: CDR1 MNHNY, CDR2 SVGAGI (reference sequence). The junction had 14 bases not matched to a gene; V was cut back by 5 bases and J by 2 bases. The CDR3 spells CASSPGRWGQATYEQYF. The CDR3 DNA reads TGTGCCAGCAGTCCCGGCCGGTGGGGACAGGCAACCTACGAGCAGTACTTC.

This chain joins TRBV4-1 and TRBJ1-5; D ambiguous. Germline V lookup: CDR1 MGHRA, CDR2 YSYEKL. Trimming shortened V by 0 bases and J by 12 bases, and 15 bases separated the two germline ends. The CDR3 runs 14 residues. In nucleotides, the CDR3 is TGCGCCAGCAGCCAAGATGAGGCGATAAGTCTCCAGCATTTT. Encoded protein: CASSQDEAISLQHF.

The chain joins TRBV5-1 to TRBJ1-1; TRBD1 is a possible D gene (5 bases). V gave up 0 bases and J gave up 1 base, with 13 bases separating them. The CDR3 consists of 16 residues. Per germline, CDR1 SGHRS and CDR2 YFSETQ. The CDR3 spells CASSLDFGGGNTEAFF. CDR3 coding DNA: TGCGCCAGCAGCTTGGATTTTGGGGGGGGGAACACTGAAGCTTTCTTT.

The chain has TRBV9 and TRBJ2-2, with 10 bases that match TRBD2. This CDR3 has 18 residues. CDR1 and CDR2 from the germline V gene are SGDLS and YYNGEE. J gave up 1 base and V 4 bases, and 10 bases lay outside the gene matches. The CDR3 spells CASSNHLRLAGNTGELFF. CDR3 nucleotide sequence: TGTGCCAGCAGCAACCACCTCCGACTAGCGGGGAACACCGGGGAGCTGTTTTTT.

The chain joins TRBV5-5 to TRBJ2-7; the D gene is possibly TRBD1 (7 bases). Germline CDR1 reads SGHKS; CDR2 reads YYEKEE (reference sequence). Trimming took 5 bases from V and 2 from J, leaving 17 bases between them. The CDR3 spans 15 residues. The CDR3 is CASRGGGTETYEQYF. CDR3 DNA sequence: TGTGCCAGCAGGGGGGGCGGGACAGAGACCTACGAGCAGTACTTC.

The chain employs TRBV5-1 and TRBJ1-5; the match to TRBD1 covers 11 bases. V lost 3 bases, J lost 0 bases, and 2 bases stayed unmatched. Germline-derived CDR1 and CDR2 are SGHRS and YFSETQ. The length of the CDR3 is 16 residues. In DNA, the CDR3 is TGCGCCAGCAGCTGGGGACAGGGGGATAGCAATCAGCCCCAGCATTTT. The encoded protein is CASSWGQGDSNQPQHF.

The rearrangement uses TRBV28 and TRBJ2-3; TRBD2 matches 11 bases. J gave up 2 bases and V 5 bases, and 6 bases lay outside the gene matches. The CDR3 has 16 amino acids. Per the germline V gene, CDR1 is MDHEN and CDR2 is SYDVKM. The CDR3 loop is CASSRSGRENTDTQYF. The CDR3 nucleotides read TGTGCCAGCAGTCGTAGCGGGAGGGAGAACACAGATACGCAGTATTTT.

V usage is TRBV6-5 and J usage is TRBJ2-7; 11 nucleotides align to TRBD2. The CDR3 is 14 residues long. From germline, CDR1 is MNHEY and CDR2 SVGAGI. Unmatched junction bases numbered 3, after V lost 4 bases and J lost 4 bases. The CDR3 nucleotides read TGTGCCAGCAGTTTAGCGGGAGGGGGGTACGAGCAGTACTTC. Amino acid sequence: CASSLAGGGYEQYF.

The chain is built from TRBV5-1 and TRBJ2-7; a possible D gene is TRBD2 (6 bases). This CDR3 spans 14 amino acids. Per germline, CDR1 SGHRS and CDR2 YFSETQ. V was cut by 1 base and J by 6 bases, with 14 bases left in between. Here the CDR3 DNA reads TGCGCCAGCAGCTTGCCGGGAGTACGAGGCGAGCAGTACTTC. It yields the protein CASSLPGVRGEQYF. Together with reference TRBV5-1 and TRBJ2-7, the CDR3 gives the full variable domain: KAGVTQTPRYLIKTRGQQVTLSCSPISGHRSVSWYQQTPGQGLQFLFEYFSETQRNKGNFPGRFSGRQFSNSRSEMNVSTLELGDSALYLCASSLPGVRGEQYFGPGTRLTVT.

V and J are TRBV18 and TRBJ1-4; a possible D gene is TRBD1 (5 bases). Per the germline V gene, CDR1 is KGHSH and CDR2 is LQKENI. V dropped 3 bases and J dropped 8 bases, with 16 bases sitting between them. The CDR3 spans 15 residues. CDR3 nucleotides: TGTGCCAGCTCACCGGGGGAGGCCCCAAGGGAAAAACTGTTTTTT. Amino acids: CASSPGEAPREKLFF.

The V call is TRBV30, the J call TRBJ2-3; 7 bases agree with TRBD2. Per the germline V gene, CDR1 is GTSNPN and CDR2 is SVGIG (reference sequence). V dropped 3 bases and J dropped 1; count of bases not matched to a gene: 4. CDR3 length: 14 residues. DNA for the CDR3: TGTGCCTGGAGACCAGCGGGACGCACAGATACGCAGTATTTT. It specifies CAWRPAGRTDTQYF.

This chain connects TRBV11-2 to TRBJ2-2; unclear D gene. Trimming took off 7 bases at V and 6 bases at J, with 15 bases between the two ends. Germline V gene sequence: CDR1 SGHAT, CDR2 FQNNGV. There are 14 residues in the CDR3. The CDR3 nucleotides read TGTGCCAGCACCACGATGGGTTTCGCCGGGGAGCTGTTTTTT. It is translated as CASTTMGFAGELFF. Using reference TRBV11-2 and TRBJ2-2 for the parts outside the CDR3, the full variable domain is EAGVAQSPRYKIIEKRQSVAFWCNPISGHATLYWYQQILGQGPKLLIQFQNNGVVDDSQLPKDRFSAERLKGVDSTLKIQPAKLEDSAVYLCASTTMGFAGELFFGEGSRLTVL.

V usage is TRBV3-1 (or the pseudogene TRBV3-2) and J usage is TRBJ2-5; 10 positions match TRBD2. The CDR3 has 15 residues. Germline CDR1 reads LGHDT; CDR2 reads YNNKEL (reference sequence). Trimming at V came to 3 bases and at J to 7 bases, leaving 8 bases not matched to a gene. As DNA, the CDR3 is TGTGCCAGCAGCCATACTAGCGGGGAGGTCAGGACCCAGTACTTC. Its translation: CASSHTSGEVRTQYF.

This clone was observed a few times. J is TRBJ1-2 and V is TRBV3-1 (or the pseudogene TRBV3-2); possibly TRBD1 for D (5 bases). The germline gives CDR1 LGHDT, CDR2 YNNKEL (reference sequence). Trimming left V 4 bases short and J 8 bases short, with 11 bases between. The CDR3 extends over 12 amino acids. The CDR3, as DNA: TGTGCCAGCAGCCCCGGAGGGGTCGGCTACACCTTC. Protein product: CASSPGGVGYTF.

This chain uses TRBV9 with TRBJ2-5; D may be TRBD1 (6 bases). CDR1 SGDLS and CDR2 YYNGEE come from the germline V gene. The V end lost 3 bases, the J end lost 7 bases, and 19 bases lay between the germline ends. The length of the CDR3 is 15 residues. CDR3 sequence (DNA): TGTGCCAGCAGCGGTACCTCGAGTGGGGGCGGGACCCAGTACTTC. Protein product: CASSGTSSGGGTQYF.

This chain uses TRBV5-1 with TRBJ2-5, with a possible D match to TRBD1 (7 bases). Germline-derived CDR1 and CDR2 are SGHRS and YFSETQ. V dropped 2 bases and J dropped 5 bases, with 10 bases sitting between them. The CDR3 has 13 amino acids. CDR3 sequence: CASSFQGGETQYF. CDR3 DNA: TGCGCCAGCAGCTTCCAGGGGGGCGAGACCCAGTACTTC.

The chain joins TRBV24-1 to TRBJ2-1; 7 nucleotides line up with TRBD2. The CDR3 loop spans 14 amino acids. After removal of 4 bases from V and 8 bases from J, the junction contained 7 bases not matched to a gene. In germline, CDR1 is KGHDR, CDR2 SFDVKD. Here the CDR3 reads CATSDPGRHDEQFF. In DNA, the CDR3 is TGTGCCACCAGTGACCCCGGGAGGCACGATGAGCAGTTCTTC.

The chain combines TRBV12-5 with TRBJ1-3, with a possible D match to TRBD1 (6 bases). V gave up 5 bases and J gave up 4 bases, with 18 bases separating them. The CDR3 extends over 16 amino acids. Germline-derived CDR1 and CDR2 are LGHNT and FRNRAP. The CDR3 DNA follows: TGTGCTAGTGGTCCTTCTGGGGGGGCGGGAGGAAACACCATATATTTT. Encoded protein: CASGPSGGAGGNTIYF.

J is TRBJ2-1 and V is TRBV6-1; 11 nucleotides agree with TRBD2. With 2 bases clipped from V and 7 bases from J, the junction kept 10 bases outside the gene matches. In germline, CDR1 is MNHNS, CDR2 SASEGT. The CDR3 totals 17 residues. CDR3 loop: CASSEQTGTSGRNEQFF. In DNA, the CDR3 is TGTGCCAGCAGTGAACAAACCGGGACTAGCGGACGTAATGAGCAGTTCTTC.

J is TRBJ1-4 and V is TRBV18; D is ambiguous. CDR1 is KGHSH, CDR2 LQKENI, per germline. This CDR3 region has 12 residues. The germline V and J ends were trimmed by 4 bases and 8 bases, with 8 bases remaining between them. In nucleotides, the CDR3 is TGTGCCAGCTCACTAGACCAGGAAAAACTGTTTTTT. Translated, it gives CASSLDQEKLFF.

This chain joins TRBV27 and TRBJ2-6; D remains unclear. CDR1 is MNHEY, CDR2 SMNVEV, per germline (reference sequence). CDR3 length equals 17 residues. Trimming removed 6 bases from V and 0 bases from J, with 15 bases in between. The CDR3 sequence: CASRRLTILSGANVLTF. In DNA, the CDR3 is TGTGCCAGCAGGAGACTCACCATCCTCTCTGGGGCCAACGTCCTGACTTTC.

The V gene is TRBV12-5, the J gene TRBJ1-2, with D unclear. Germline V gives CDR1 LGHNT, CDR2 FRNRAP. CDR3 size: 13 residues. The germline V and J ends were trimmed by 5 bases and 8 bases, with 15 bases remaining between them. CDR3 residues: CASGQTSWEGYTF. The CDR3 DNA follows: TGTGCTAGTGGTCAGACATCCTGGGAGGGCTACACCTTC.

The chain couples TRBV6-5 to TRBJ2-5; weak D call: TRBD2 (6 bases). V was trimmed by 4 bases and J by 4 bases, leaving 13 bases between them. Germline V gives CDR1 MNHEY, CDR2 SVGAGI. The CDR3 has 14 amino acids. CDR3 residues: CASSFVGTAETQYF. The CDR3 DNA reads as TGTGCCAGCAGTTTCGTAGGGACTGCAGAGACCCAGTACTTC.